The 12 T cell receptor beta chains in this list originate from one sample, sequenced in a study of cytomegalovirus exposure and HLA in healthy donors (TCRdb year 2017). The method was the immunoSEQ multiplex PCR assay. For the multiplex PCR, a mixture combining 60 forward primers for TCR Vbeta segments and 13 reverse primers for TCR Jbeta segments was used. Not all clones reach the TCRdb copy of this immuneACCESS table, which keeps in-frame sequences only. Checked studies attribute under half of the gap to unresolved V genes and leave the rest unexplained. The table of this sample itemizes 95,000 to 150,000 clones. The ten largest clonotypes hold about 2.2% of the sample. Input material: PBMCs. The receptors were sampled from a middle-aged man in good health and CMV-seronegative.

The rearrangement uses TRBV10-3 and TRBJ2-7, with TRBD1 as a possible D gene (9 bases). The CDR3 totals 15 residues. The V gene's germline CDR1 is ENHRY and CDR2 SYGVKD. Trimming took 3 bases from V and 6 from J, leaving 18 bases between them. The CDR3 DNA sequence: TGTGCCATCAGTGAACAGACAGGGGGACTAGGCGAGCAGTACTTC. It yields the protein CAISEQTGGLGEQYF.

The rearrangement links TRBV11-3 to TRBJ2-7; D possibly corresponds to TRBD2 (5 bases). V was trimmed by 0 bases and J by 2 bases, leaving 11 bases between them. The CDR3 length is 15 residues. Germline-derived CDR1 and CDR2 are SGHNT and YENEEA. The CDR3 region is CASSLELGSAYEQYF. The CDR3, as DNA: TGTGCCAGCAGCTTAGAGTTAGGGAGCGCCTACGAGCAGTACTTC.

In nucleotides, the CDR3 is TGTGCCAGCAGCTTAAGGGGGGACGGCCACTACGAGCAGTACTTC. Its translation is CASSLRGDGHYEQYF. This chain uses TRBV7-3 with TRBJ2-7; D possibly corresponds to TRBD2 (6 bases). There are 15 residues in the CDR3. V lost 1 base, J lost 3 bases, and 13 bases lay in between. Germline CDR1 and CDR2: SGHTA and FQGTGA. Together with reference TRBV7-3 and TRBJ2-7, the CDR3 gives the full variable domain: GAGVSQTPSNKVTEKGKYVELRCDPISGHTALYWYRQSLGQGPEFLIYFQGTGAADDSGLPNDRFFAVRPEGSVSTLKIQRTERGDSAVYLCASSLRGDGHYEQYFGPGTRLTVT.

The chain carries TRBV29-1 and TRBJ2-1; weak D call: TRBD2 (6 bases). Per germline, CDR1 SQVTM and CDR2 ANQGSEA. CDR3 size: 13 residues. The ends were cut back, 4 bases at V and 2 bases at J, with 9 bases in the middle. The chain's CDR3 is CSVGGIPYNEQFF. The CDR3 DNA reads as TGCAGCGTTGGCGGGATTCCCTACAATGAGCAGTTCTTC.

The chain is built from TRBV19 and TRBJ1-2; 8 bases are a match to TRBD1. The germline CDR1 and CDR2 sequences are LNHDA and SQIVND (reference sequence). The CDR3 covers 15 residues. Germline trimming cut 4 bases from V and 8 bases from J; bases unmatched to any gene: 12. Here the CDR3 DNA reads TGTGCCAGTAGTACCCAAAGGAGGACAGGGTCAGGCTACACCTTC. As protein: CASSTQRRTGSGYTF.

The CDR3 DNA is TGTGCCAGTAGTTCAAGACTAGCGGGAGATACCTCTGGGGCCAACGTCCTGACTTTC. Translated: CASSSRLAGDTSGANVLTF. The V call is TRBV19, the J call TRBJ2-6; TRBD2 matches 12 bases. Germline V gives CDR1 LNHDA, CDR2 SQIVND (reference sequence). The CDR3 runs 19 residues. Germline trimming cut 5 bases from V and 0 bases from J; bases unmatched to any gene: 8.

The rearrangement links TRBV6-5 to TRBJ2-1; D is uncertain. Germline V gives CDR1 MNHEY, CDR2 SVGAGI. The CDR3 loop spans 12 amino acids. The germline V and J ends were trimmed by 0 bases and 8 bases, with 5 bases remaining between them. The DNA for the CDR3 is TGTGCCAGCAGTTACTCGGGCTATGAGCAGTTCTTC. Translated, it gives CASSYSGYEQFF.

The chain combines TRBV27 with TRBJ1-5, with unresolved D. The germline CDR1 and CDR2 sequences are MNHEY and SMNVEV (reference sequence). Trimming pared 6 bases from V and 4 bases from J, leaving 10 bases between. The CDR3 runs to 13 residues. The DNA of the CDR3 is TGTGCCAGCAGCCCTTATTTGAATCAGCCCCAGCATTTT. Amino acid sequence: CASSPYLNQPQHF.

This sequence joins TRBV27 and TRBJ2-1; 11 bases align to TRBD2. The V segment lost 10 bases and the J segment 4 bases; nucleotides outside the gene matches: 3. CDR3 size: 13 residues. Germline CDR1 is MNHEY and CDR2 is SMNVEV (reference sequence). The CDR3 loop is CATGTSGYNEQFF. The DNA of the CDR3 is TGTGCCACCGGGACTAGCGGATACAATGAGCAGTTCTTC.

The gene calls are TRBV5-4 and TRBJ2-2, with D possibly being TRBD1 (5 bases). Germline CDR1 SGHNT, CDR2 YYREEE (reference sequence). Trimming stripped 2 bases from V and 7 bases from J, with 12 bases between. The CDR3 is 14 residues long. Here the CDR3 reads CASSFVSQGGELFF. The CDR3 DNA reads TGTGCCAGCAGCTTTGTCTCCCAGGGCGGGGAGCTGTTTTTT.

CDR3 sequence (DNA): TGCGCCAGCAGCTTGGCCTCCAGCGGGAGGTACGAGCAGTACTTC. It encodes CASSLASSGRYEQYF. V usage is TRBV5-1 and J usage is TRBJ2-7; 9 bases fit TRBD2. CDR1 is SGHRS, CDR2 YFSETQ, per germline. V lost 0 bases, J lost 4 bases, and 5 bases stayed unmatched. The CDR3 length is 15 residues. Full variable domain (remainder filled in from reference TRBV5-1 and TRBJ2-7): KAGVTQTPRYLIKTRGQQVTLSCSPISGHRSVSWYQQTPGQGLQFLFEYFSETQRNKGNFPGRFSGRQFSNSRSEMNVSTLELGDSALYLCASSLASSGRYEQYFGPGTRLTVT.

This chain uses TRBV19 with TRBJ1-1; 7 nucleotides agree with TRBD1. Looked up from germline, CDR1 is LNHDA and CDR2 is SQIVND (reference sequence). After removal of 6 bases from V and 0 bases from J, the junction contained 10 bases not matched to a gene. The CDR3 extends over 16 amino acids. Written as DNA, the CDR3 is TGTGCCAGTAGCCAGAGGGGGGACAGAATGAACACTGAAGCTTTCTTT. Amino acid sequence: CASSQRGDRMNTEAFF. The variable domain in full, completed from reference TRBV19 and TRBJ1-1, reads DGGITQSPKYLFRKEGQNVTLSCEQNLNHDAMYWYRQDPGQGLRLIYYSQIVNDFQKGDIAEGYSVSREKKESFPLTVTSAQKNPTAFYLCASSQRGDRMNTEAFFGQGTRLTVV.